These 11 T cell receptor beta chains were all obtained from the same sample, sequenced in a study of T-cell memory formation after mild COVID-19. TCRdb processed the 5' RACE reads anew with MiXCR; each CDR3 protein has one entry. The sample contains 35,000 to 45,000 distinct CDR3 sequences, roughly 7.2% of which appear only once. Sequencing input: PBMCs or a T cell subset sorted from them (not recorded which). The source is an adult who had mild COVID-19 (a few samples of this study predate the infection). Cell type and time point are not known.

This clonotype turned up a few times. The V and J genes are TRBV28 and TRBJ2-5; the D is unclear. This CDR3 is 16 amino acids long. V lost 1 base, J lost 4 bases, and 16 bases lay in between. Germline V gives CDR1 MDHEN, CDR2 SYDVKM. CDR3 coding DNA: TGTGCCAGCAGTTTATTAGGACCGTTTGGCCTAGAGACCCAGTACTTC. This codes for CASSLLGPFGLETQYF.

This clonotype was recorded a few times. The chain has TRBV28 and TRBJ1-3, with D maybe TRBD1 (6 bases). This CDR3 comprises 12 residues. V lost 6 bases and J 10 bases, leaving 13 bases between the germline ends. CDR1 and CDR2 from the germline V gene are MDHEN and SYDVKM. The CDR3 region has the DNA TGTGCCAGCAGAGGGACACAACTTACCATATATTTT. Translating it yields CASRGTQLTIYF. The variable domain in full, completed from reference TRBV28 and TRBJ1-3, reads DVKVTQSSRYLVKRTGEKVFLECVQDMDHENMFWYRQDPGLGLRLIYFSYDVKMKEKGDIPEGYSVSREKKERFSLILESASTNQTSMYLCASRGTQLTIYFGEGSWLTVV.

In its sample, this clonotype was seen many times. The chain links TRBV5-1 to TRBJ2-7; the D gene is possibly TRBD1 (6 bases). The CDR3 is 15 residues long. The V gene lost 0 bases and the J gene lost 2 bases, with 12 bases spanning the gap. Germline loops: CDR1 SGHRS, CDR2 YFSETQ. Here the CDR3 DNA reads TGCGCCAGCAGCTTGGACGTGACAGGACCCTACGAGCAGTACTTC. It yields the protein CASSLDVTGPYEQYF.

This clonotype was counted at least ten times. The gene calls are TRBV5-1 and TRBJ2-7; a possible D gene is TRBD1 (5 bases). CDR3 length: 15 amino acids. The germline CDR1 and CDR2 sequences are SGHRS and YFSETQ. Between the trimmed V and J ends, which lost 0 bases and 0 bases, there was a span of 10 bases. CDR3 DNA sequence: TGCGCCAGCAGCTTGGAAGTGACAGCCTCCTACGAGCAGTACTTC. It encodes CASSLEVTASYEQYF. Full variable domain (rest looked up from reference TRBV5-1 and TRBJ2-7): KAGVTQTPRYLIKTRGQQVTLSCSPISGHRSVSWYQQTPGQGLQFLFEYFSETQRNKGNFPGRFSGRQFSNSRSEMNVSTLELGDSALYLCASSLEVTASYEQYFGPGTRLTVT.

This chain links TRBV30 with TRBJ1-1, with 9 nucleotides matching TRBD1. Germline V lookup: CDR1 GTSNPN, CDR2 SVGIG (reference sequence). V shed 3 bases, J shed 4 bases, and the junction held 6 bases outside the gene matches. This CDR3 has 14 residues. Here the CDR3 reads CAWRTGGWATEAFF. Written as DNA, the CDR3 is TGTGCCTGGAGGACAGGGGGATGGGCCACTGAAGCTTTCTTT.

This clonotype has only a few counts. The CDR3 sequence: CASSRWTGGNSPLHF. The DNA of the CDR3 is TGTGCCAGCAGCCGCTGGACAGGGGGAAATTCACCCCTCCACTTT. The genes are TRBV7-9 and TRBJ1-6; 10 positions agree with TRBD1. Trimming removed 5 bases from V and 7 bases from J; junction bases left unmatched: 5. The CDR3 has 15 residues. From germline, CDR1 is SEHNR and CDR2 FQNEAQ (reference sequence).

At least ten counts were recorded for this clonotype. J is TRBJ2-5 and V is TRBV10-3; the match to TRBD2 covers 10 bases. Trimming cost V 6 bases and J 5 bases; bases outside gene matches: 9. The CDR3 spans 15 residues. CDR1 is ENHRY and CDR2 is SYGVKD in the germline V gene. The CDR3 DNA follows: TGTGCCATCAGAGCGAGCGGGGGGGCTTCTGAGACCCAGTACTTC. Its protein product is CAIRASGGASETQYF.

This clonotype appeared many times. This chain joins TRBV7-7 and TRBJ2-1; possible D gene TRBD2, 5 bases. Per germline, CDR1 SSHAT and CDR2 FNYEAQ (reference sequence). V lost 5 bases, J lost 7 bases, and 21 bases lay in between. The CDR3 spans 16 residues. The CDR3 DNA sequence: TGTGCCAGCAGCCCCCGCCGAGGGCTAAAAGATAATGAGCAGTTCTTC. Its translation is CASSPRRGLKDNEQFF. Based on the CDR3 plus reference TRBV7-7 and TRBJ2-1, the full variable domain is GAGVSQSPRYKVTKRGQDVTLRCDPISSHATLYWYQQALGQGPEFLTYFNYEAQPDKSGLPSDRFSAERPEGSISTLTIQRTEQRDSAMYRCASSPRRGLKDNEQFFGPGTRLTVL.

V is TRBV19 and J is TRBJ1-1; possible D gene TRBD1, 5 bases. The CDR3 spans 14 residues. Trimming removed 3 bases at V and 3 bases at J, with 11 bases between. CDR1 and CDR2 (germline): LNHDA, SQIVND (reference sequence). The CDR3 loop reads CASSIWGSDTEAFF. In DNA form, the CDR3 reads TGTGCCAGTAGTATTTGGGGGTCAGACACTGAAGCTTTCTTT.

The chain employs TRBV7-2 and TRBJ2-1; TRBD1 aligns across 9 bases. The germline V gene encodes CDR1 SGHTA and CDR2 FQGNSA. V lost 5 bases and J lost 2; bases outside the gene matches: 7. There are 16 residues in the CDR3. The DNA for the CDR3 is TGTGCCAGCAGCGCCGCCGGGACAGGGACCTACAATGAGCAGTTCTTC. It specifies CASSAAGTGTYNEQFF.

This chain links TRBV12-3 or TRBV12-4 with TRBJ2-1; TRBD2 agrees at 9 bases. The CDR3 consists of 15 residues. Trimming removed 3 bases from V and 6 bases from J; junction bases left unmatched: 6. CDR3 protein: CASSLKTSGPNEQFF. In DNA form, the CDR3 reads TGTGCCAGCAGTTTGAAGACTAGCGGCCCCAATGAGCAGTTCTTC.